This TCR beta chain was retrieved from a study of CD8+ T cells in alopecia areata. Study information: Patients in the study were on tofacitinib for 6 to 18 months, then off it for 6 months.

The CDR3 has 13 amino acids. V was cut by 7 bases and J by 3 bases, with 10 bases left in between. Germline lookup yields CDR1 SNHLY and CDR2 FYNNEI. The treatment: oral pan-JAK inhibitor, 5-10 mg twice daily. It was cDNA, reverse transcribed from extracted RNA, that served as the sequencing template. The assay was immunoSEQ multiplex PCR, and TCRdb's table has in-frame clones only and misses some. The sample consists of about 280,000 clones, over 45% of them appearing once. The sequence derives from a human donor with alopecia areata. Material: CD4+ T cells sorted from blood, obtained at week 24, from a patient treated with tofacitinib. The chain has TRBV2 and TRBJ1-5; no reliable D call. This CDR3 is CASNLFTNQPQHF. CDR3 nucleotide sequence: TGTGCCAGCAACCTTTTCACCAATCAGCCCCAGCATTTT.